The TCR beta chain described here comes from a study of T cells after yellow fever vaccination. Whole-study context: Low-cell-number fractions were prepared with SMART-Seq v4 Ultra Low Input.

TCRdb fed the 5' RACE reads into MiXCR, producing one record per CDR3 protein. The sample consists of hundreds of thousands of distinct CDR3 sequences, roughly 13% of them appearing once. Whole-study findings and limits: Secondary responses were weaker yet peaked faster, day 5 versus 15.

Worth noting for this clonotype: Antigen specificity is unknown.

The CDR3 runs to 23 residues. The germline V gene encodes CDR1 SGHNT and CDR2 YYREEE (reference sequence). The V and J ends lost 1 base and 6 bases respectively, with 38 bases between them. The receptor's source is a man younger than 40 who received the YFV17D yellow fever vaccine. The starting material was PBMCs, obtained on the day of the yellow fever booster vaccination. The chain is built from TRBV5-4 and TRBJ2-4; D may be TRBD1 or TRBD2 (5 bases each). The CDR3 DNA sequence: TGTGCCAGCAGCTTGAGACGACAGTTTCCCAAAACAGAGGGTCAGGGTGGTCCAAACATTCAGTACTTC. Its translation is CASSLRRQFPKTEGQGGPNIQYF.